This TCR beta chain was retrieved from a study of cytomegalovirus exposure and HLA in healthy donors. Study results and caveats: Clonal expansion was found to be greater in HLA-associated TCR beta chains than in equally common others in a later analysis. The authors later linked a missense DCLRE1C variant to TCR beta V- and J-gene trimming.

Researchers ran the PCR with 60 Vbeta and 13 Jbeta primers. Generated by immunoSEQ multiplex PCR, the TCRdb table keeps only in-frame clones and is missing some. The sample lists roughly 180,000 clones, less than 80% occurring once. About this clone itself: Antigen: not known.

The sequencing input was PBMCs. This receptor was obtained from a female donor in good health and CMV-seronegative.

In nucleotides, the CDR3 is TGTGCCAGTGGGAGGGACAGGGTCTACGAGCAGTACTTC. Translating gives CASGRDRVYEQYF. The chain links TRBV27 to TRBJ2-7, with 9 bases matching TRBD1. The length of the CDR3 is 13 residues. CDR1 and CDR2 (germline): MNHEY, SMNVEV (reference sequence). V lost 9 bases, J lost 3 bases, and 6 bases stayed unmatched.